The 3 T cell receptor beta chains presented below share a single source sample, sequenced in a study of cytomegalovirus exposure and HLA in healthy donors. Measured with immunoSEQ multiplex PCR; TCRdb has only the in-frame clones, and not every one. The table records under 95,000 clones, approximately 94% of them present only once. The sequencing sample was made of PBMCs. These receptors were taken from a woman younger than 35 in good health and CMV-seropositive.

The rearrangement uses TRBV5-4 and TRBJ2-7; D may be TRBD1 (6 bases). This CDR3 contains 16 residues. Germline CDR1 reads SGHNT; CDR2 reads YYREEE (reference sequence). The V end lost 4 bases, the J end lost 0 bases, and 17 bases lay between the germline ends. The CDR3 is CASSPRTGLSSYEQYF. The CDR3 bases are TGTGCCAGCAGCCCGCGAACAGGGCTGAGCTCCTACGAGCAGTACTTC. The entire variable domain, with the rest obtained from reference TRBV5-4 and TRBJ2-7, is as follows: ETGVTQSPTHLIKTRGQQVTLRCSSQSGHNTVSWYQQALGQGPQFIFQYYREEENGRGNFPPRFSGLQFPNYSSELNVNALELDDSALYLCASSPRTGLSSYEQYFGPGTRLTVT.

The V call is TRBV7-2, the J call TRBJ1-2; TRBD1 agrees at 10 bases. The CDR3 covers 16 residues. V gave up 2 bases and J gave up 6 bases; unmatched junction bases: 9. Germline V gene lookup returns CDR1 SGHTA and CDR2 FQGNSA. CDR3 sequence (DNA): TGTGCCAGCAGCTTAAGAACCCGGGACAGGGGCCATGGCTACACCTTC. Its translation is CASSLRTRDRGHGYTF.

The chain couples TRBV4-1 to TRBJ1-1, with TRBD1 matching 7 bases. Germline loops: CDR1 MGHRA, CDR2 YSYEKL. The V gene end was trimmed by 1 base and the J gene end by 7 bases; junction bases not matched to a gene: 9. The CDR3 runs 15 residues. The CDR3 DNA reads TGCGCCAGCAGCCAAGCGGGACAGACAATCAATGAAGCTTTCTTT. Amino acid sequence: CASSQAGQTINEAFF.